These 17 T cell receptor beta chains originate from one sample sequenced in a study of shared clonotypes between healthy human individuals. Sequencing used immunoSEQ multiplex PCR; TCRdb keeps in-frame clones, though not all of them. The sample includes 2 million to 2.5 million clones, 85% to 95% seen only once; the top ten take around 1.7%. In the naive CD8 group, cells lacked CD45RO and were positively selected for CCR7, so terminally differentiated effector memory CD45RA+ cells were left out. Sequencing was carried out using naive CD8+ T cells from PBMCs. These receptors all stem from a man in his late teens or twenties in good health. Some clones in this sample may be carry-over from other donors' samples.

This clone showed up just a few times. CDR3 in DNA: TGTGCCAGTAGTGTCAGACTAGCGGGAGCGGCGTACGAGCAGTACTTC. Protein product: CASSVRLAGAAYEQYF. This chain links TRBV19 with TRBJ2-7, with 12 bases matching TRBD2. The CDR3 length is 16 residues. The germline CDR1 and CDR2 sequences are LNHDA and SQIVND (reference sequence). Losses at the gene ends were 5 bases for V and 4 bases for J; bases not matched to a gene: 9.

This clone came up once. The CDR3 loop reads CASSLAGQDSTDTQYF. CDR3 DNA sequence: TGCGCCAGCAGCTTGGCGGGACAGGATAGCACAGATACGCAGTATTTT. The rearrangement joins TRBV5-1 to TRBJ2-3; 8 bases map to TRBD1. The CDR3 loop spans 16 amino acids. Germline CDR1 reads SGHRS; CDR2 reads YFSETQ. After removal of 0 bases from V and 0 bases from J, the junction contained 3 bases not matched to a gene.

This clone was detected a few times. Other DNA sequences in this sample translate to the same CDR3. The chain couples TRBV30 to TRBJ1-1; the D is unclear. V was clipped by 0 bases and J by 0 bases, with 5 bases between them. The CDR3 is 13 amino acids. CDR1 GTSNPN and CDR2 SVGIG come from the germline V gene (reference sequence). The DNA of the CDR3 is TGTGCCTGGAGTGTATCGGTGAACACTGAAGCTTTCTTT. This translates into CAWSVSVNTEAFF.

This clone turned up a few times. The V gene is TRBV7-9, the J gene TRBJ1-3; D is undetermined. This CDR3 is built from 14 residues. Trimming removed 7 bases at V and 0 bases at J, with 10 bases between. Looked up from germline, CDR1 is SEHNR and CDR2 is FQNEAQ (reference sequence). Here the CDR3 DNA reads TGTGCCAGCATCACCGGAGGCTCTGGAAACACCATATATTTT. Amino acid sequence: CASITGGSGNTIYF.

CDR3 sequence reads: CASRPTGETEAFF. In nucleotides, the CDR3 is TGTGCCAGCAGGCCCACAGGGGAAACTGAAGCTTTCTTT. This chain joins TRBV27 and TRBJ1-1, with TRBD1 matching over 7 bases. J was trimmed by 5 bases and V by 6 bases; bases with no gene match: 6. The CDR3 consists of 13 residues. CDR1 is MNHEY and CDR2 is SMNVEV in the germline V gene (reference sequence).

The CDR3 sequence: CASSLWGRDTEAFF. CDR3 sequence (DNA): TGTGCCAGCAGCTTATGGGGGCGCGACACTGAAGCTTTCTTT. The gene calls are TRBV11-2 and TRBJ1-1; the D gene is possibly TRBD1 (6 bases). The CDR3 runs to 14 residues. Trimming cost V 2 bases and J 3 bases, with 10 bases left between them. CDR1 and CDR2 from the germline V gene are SGHAT and FQNNGV.

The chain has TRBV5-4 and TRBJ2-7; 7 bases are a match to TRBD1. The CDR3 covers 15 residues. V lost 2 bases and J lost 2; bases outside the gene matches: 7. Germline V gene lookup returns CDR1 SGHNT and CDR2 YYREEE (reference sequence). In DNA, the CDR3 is TGTGCCAGCAGCTTTGCGGCGACAGGGACCTACGAGCAGTACTTC. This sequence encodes CASSFAATGTYEQYF.

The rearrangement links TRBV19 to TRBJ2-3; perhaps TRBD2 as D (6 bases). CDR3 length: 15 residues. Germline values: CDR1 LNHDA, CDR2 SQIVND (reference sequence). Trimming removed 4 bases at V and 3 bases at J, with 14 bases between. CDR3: CASSKAPRGTDTQYF. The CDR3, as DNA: TGTGCCAGTAGTAAGGCCCCGCGGGGTACAGATACGCAGTATTTT. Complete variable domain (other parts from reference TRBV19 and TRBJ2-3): DGGITQSPKYLFRKEGQNVTLSCEQNLNHDAMYWYRQDPGQGLRLIYYSQIVNDFQKGDIAEGYSVSREKKESFPLTVTSAQKNPTAFYLCASSKAPRGTDTQYFGPGTRLTVL.

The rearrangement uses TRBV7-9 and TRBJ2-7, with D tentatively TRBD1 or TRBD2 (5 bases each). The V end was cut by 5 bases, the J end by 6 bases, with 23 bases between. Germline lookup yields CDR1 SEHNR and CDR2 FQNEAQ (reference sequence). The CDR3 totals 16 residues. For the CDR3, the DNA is TGTGCCAGCAGCGAAAAAACCGGGACCTCGGCTCCCGAGCAGTACTTC. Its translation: CASSEKTGTSAPEQYF.

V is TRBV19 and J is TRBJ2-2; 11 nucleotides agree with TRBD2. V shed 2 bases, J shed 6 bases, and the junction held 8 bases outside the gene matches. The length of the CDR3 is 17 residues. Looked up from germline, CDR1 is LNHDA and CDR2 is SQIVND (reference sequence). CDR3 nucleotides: TGTGCCAGTAGTATACCCTTAGCGGGAGGGACGCCCGGGGAGCTGTTTTTT. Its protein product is CASSIPLAGGTPGELFF.

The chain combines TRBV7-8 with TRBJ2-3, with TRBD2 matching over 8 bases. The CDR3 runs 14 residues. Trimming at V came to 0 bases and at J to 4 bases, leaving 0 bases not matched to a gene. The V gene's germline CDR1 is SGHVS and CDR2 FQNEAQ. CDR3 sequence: CASSLASGADTQYF. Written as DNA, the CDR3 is TGTGCCAGCAGCTTAGCTAGCGGGGCAGATACGCAGTATTTT. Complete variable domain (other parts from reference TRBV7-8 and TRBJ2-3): GAGVSQSPRYKVAKRGQDVALRCDPISGHVSLFWYQQALGQGPEFLTYFQNEAQLDKSGLPSDRFFAERPEGSVSTLKIQRTQQEDSAVYLCASSLASGADTQYFGPGTRLTVL.

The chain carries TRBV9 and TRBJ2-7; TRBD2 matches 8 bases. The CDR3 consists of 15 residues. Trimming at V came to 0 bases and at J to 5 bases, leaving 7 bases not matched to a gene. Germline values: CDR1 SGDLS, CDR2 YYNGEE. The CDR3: CASSVGGGRSHEQYF. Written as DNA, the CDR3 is TGTGCCAGCAGCGTAGGAGGCGGGAGGAGCCACGAGCAGTACTTC.

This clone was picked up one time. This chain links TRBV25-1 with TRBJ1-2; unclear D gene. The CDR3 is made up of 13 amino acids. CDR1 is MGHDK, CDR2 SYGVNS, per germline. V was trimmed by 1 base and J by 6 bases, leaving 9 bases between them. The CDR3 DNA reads TGTGCCAGCAGTGAATCTAAAGGGAATGGCTACACCTTC. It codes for CASSESKGNGYTF.

In DNA, the CDR3 is TGTGCCAGCAGCTTTGGGGGGGCTGGCTACGAGCAGTACTTC. Amino acids: CASSFGGAGYEQYF. The chain couples TRBV11-2 to TRBJ2-7, with D maybe TRBD2 (7 bases). Trimming stripped 3 bases from V and 3 bases from J, with 12 bases between. Germline CDR1 SGHAT, CDR2 FQNNGV. The CDR3 is 14 amino acids.

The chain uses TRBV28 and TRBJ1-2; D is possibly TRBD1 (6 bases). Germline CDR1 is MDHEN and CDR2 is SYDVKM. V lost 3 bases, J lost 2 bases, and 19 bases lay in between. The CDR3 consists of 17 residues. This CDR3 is CASSFASFGGGNYGYTF. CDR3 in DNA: TGTGCCAGCAGTTTCGCCTCATTTGGAGGGGGAAACTATGGCTACACCTTC.

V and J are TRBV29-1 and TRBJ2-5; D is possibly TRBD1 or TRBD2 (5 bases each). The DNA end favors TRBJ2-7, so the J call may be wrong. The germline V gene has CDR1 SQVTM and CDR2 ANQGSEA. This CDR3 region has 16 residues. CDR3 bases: TGCAGCGTGGTCGGGACCCTGGACGGAAAGATCTACGAGCAGTACTTC. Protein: CSVVGTLDGKIYEQYF.

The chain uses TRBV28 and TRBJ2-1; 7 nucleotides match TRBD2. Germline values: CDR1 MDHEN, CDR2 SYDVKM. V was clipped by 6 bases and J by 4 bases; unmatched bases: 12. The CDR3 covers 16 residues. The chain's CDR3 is CASRLTSSRGYNEQFF. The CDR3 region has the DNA TGTGCCAGCAGGTTGACTAGCTCCCGGGGGTACAATGAGCAGTTCTTC.